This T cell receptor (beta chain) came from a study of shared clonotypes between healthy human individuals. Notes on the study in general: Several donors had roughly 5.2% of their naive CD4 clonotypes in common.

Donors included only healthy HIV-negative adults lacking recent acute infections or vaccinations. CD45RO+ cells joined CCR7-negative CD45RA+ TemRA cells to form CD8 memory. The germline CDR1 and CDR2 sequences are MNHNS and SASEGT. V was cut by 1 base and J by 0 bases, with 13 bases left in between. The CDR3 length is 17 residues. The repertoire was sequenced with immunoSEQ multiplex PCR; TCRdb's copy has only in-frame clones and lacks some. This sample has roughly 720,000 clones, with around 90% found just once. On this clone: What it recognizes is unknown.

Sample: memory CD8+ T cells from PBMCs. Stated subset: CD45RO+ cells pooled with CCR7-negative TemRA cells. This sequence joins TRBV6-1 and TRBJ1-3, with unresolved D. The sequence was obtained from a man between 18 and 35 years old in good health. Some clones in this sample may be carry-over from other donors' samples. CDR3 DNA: TGTGCCAGCAGTGAAGGGTGGAGGGAGAGCTCTGGAAACACCATATATTTT. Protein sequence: CASSEGWRESSGNTIYF.